This T cell receptor (beta chain) is from a study of CD8+ T cells in alopecia areata. This clone came up a few times. TCR sequencing used cDNA made by reverse transcription of extracted RNA. Clones were sequenced by immunoSEQ multiplex PCR, and TCRdb holds only the in-frame ones, with some missing. The sample carries around 200,000 clones, about 60% recorded once. Trimming stripped 4 bases from V and 1 base from J, with 4 bases between. From germline, CDR1 is GTSNPN and CDR2 SVGIG (reference sequence). The CDR3 sequence is 11 residues long. Treatment of the sample: oral pan-JAK inhibitor, 5-10 mg twice daily.

V and J are TRBV30 and TRBJ1-1; D not resolved. The specimen was CD8+ T cells sorted from blood, collected at week 24, from a patient treated with tofacitinib. This TCR derives from a human donor with alopecia areata. The CDR3 sequence: CAWKENTEAFF. In nucleotides, the CDR3 is TGTGCCTGGAAAGAGAACACTGAAGCTTTCTTT.